One and the same sample provided the 8 T cell receptor beta chains below, sequenced in a study of patients and donors after allogeneic stem cell transplantation. TCRdb re-analysed the RT-PCR reads in MiXCR, keeping a single row per CDR3 protein. This sample carries 150,000 to 200,000 distinct CDR3 sequences, more than 20% of them seen once, and the ten largest clones take 26%. The specimen sequenced was blood, either unsorted or a sorted T cell fraction (not recorded which). The receptors derive from a human donor who was either an allogeneic HSCT recipient or a stem cell or donor lymphocyte infusion donor (not recorded which). It is not recorded whose cells these are; they may come from a transplant donor.

This clonotype was observed a few times. J is TRBJ2-4 and V is TRBV7-8; TRBD1 matches 7 bases. V lost 5 bases and J lost 4; bases outside the gene matches: 2. The CDR3 runs 13 residues. The germline CDR1 and CDR2 sequences are SGHVS and FQNEAQ. The chain's CDR3 is CASSPGQKNIQYF. The CDR3 DNA sequence: TGTGCCAGCAGCCCGGGACAGAAAAACATTCAGTACTTC.

The genes are TRBV12-3 or TRBV12-4 and TRBJ2-7; no clear D. The ends were cut back, 9 bases at V and 2 bases at J, with 8 bases in the middle. The CDR3 totals 11 residues. In nucleotides, the CDR3 is TGTGCCAGTTGCGTGACCTACGAGCAGTACTTC. This translates into CASCVTYEQYF.

This chain links TRBV7-9 with TRBJ1-4; 10 nucleotides line up with TRBD1. V lost 7 bases and J lost 6; bases outside the gene matches: 5. The CDR3 runs 14 residues. Germline values: CDR1 SEHNR, CDR2 FQNEAQ (reference sequence). CDR3 coding DNA: TGTGCCAGCACGAAGGGACAGGGGTATGAAAAACTGTTTTTT. This gives the protein CASTKGQGYEKLFF. The whole variable domain, filled in from reference TRBV7-9 and TRBJ1-4, reads DTGVSQNPRHKITKRGQNVTFRCDPISEHNRLYWYRQTLGQGPEFLTYFQNEAQLEKSRLLSDRFSAERPKGSFSTLEIQRTEQGDSAMYLCASTKGQGYEKLFFGSGTQLSVL.

This clonotype was counted ten times or more. This chain links TRBV27 with TRBJ1-2; D is uncertain. Trimming shortened V by 1 base and J by 6 bases, and 6 bases separated the two germline ends. CDR1 and CDR2 from the germline V gene are MNHEY and SMNVEV (reference sequence). This CDR3 spans 12 amino acids. Here the CDR3 reads CASSLYGDGYTF. DNA for the CDR3: TGTGCCAGCAGTTTATACGGTGATGGCTACACCTTC.

This clonotype showed up just a few times. The chain couples TRBV6-5 to TRBJ1-5, with D possibly TRBD1 on 5 matching bases. Between the trimmed V and J ends, which lost 2 bases and 4 bases, there was a span of 18 bases. CDR3 length: 17 residues. Looked up from germline, CDR1 is MNHEY and CDR2 is SVGAGI. As DNA, the CDR3 is TGTGCCAGCAGTTACCGGGGGGACCGGGGGGATAATCAGCCCCAGCATTTT. Translated: CASSYRGDRGDNQPQHF.

The chain uses TRBV7-9 and TRBJ1-2, with D perhaps matching TRBD1 (5 bases). CDR3 length: 14 residues. V was cut by 1 base and J by 9 bases, with 15 bases left in between. CDR1 is SEHNR, CDR2 FQNEAQ, per germline (reference sequence). The CDR3 is CASSLGDVRQRYTF. CDR3 in DNA: TGTGCCAGCAGCTTAGGGGACGTCCGACAGCGCTACACCTTC. Using reference TRBV7-9 and TRBJ1-2 for the parts outside the CDR3, the full variable domain is DTGVSQNPRHKITKRGQNVTFRCDPISEHNRLYWYRQTLGQGPEFLTYFQNEAQLEKSRLLSDRFSAERPKGSFSTLEIQRTEQGDSAMYLCASSLGDVRQRYTFGSGTRLTVV.

The chain has TRBV29-1 and TRBJ2-1, with TRBD2 matching over 10 bases. This CDR3 is built from 14 residues. The trim removed 1 base at V and 10 bases at J, leaving 7 bases unmatched. Germline V gene data show CDR1 as SQVTM and CDR2 as ANQGSEA. The CDR3 sequence: CSVEGLAGVGEQFF. CDR3 in DNA: TGCAGCGTTGAAGGGCTAGCGGGAGTAGGCGAGCAGTTCTTC.

This clonotype was seen a handful of times. This chain connects TRBV29-1 to TRBJ2-1, with a weak D call TRBD1 (6 bases). The germline V and J ends were trimmed by 6 bases and 6 bases, with 18 bases remaining between them. The CDR3 extends over 14 amino acids. Germline V gene data show CDR1 as SQVTM and CDR2 as ANQGSEA. Here the CDR3 reads CSVFTGLVGNEQFF. The CDR3 nucleotides are TGCAGCGTCTTTACAGGGTTGGTGGGCAATGAGCAGTTCTTC.